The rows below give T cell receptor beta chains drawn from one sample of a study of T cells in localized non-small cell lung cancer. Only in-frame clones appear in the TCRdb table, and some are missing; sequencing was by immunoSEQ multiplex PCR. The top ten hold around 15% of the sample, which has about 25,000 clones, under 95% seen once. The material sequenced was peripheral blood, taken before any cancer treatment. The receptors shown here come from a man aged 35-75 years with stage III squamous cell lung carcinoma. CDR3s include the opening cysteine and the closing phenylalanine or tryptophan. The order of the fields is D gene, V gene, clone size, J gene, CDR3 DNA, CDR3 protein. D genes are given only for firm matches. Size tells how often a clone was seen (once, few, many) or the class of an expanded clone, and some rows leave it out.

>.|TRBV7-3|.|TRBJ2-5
TGTGCCAGCAGCTCGAGCGATGGGACCCAGTACTTC
CASSSSDGTQYF
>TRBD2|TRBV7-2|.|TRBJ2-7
TGTGCCAGCAGCTTAGCCGGGACTAGGACCGACGAGCAGTACTTC
CASSLAGTRTDEQYF
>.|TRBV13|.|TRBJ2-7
TGTGCCAGCAGCTCCAACCCGGAACAGGAGCAGTACTTC
CASSSNPEQEQYF
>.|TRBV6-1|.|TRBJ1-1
TGTGCCAGCAGTGAAGGGGGCACTGAAGCTTTCTTT
CASSEGGTEAFF
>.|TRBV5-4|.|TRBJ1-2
TGTGCCAGCAGCTTGATCGGGTTCGATGGCTACACCTTC
CASSLIGFDGYTF
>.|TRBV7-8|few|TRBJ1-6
TGTGCCAGCAGCCCACGGCAGGGTAGATCACCCCTCCACTTT
CASSPRQGRSPLHF
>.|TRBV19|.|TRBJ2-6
TGTGCCAGTAGTTCTGGGACGGAGGTAGCTGGGGCCAACGTCCTGACTTTC
CASSSGTEVAGANVLTF
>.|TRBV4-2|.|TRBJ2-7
TGTGCCAGCAGCCAAGAAAATTACGGGCAGAACGAGCAGTACTTC
CASSQENYGQNEQYF
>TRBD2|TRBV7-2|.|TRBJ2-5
TGTGCCAGCAGCTTTCAGCGGGGGGGAGAGACCCAGTACTTC
CASSFQRGGETQYF
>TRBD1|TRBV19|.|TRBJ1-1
TGTGCCAGTAGTTTCGGGACAGGATTCGATGAAGCTTTCTTT
CASSFGTGFDEAFF
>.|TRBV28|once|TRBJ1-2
TGTGCCAGCCGGGAGGTGGGCAGGAACTATGGCTACACCTTC
CASREVGRNYGYTF
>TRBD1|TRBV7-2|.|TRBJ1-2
TGTGCCAGCAGCCCAGGGACAGGTCGTTATGGCTACACCTTC
CASSPGTGRYGYTF
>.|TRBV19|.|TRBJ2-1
TGTGCCAGTAGTATAAACGCGGGTTTCAATGAGCAGTTCTTC
CASSINAGFNEQFF
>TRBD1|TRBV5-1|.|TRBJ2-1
TGCGCCAGCAGCTTGGGGGACAGCCTTTACAATGAGCAGTTCTTC
CASSLGDSLYNEQFF
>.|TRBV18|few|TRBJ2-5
TGTGCCAGCTCAACTCAGGGACTTGAAGAGACCCAGTACTTC
CASSTQGLEETQYF
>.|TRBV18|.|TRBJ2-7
TGTGCCAGCTCACCACCGATGGGAGCGGCCCCCCACGAGCAGTACTTC
CASSPPMGAAPHEQYF
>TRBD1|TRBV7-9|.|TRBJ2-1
TGTGCCAGCCAACGGGACAGGTACAATGAGCAGTTCTTC
CASQRDRYNEQFF
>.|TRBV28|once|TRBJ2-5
TGTGCCAGCAGTCCCCCAGGCGGGTTAGAGACCCAGTACTTC
CASSPPGGLETQYF
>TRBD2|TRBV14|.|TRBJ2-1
TGTGCCAGCAGCCCCCTGTTGGGACTAGCGGGGGGGAATGAGCAGTTCTTC
CASSPLLGLAGGNEQFF
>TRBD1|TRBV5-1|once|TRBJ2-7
TGCGCCAGCAGCTCGGGACAGGCAATCTCCTACGAGCAGTACTTC
CASSSGQAISYEQYF
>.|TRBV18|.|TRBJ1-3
TGTGCCAGCTCACCACCTCGGGACTCTGGAAACACCATATATTTT
CASSPPRDSGNTIYF